Each of the 22 T cell receptor beta chains below was sequenced from the same sample in a study of OX40 agonist ivuxolimab in advanced cancers. TCRdb keeps only in-frame clones here, not all; method: immunoSEQ multiplex PCR. Of about 83,000 clones listed, approximately 84% are singletons. This material consisted of CD4+ or CD8+ T cells sorted from blood, taken in a trial of the OX40 agonist ivuxolimab. The receptors originated from an adult with an advanced solid tumor such as melanoma, head and neck, liver or kidney cancer.

This chain joins TRBV5-1 and TRBJ2-1, with 13 bases fitting TRBD2. Trimming removed 5 bases from V and 1 base from J; junction bases left unmatched: 3. The CDR3 loop spans 16 amino acids. The germline CDR1 and CDR2 sequences are SGHRS and YFSETQ. CDR3 in amino acids: CASRGTSGVSYNEQFF. The CDR3 DNA reads as TGCGCCAGCAGAGGGACTAGCGGGGTATCCTACAATGAGCAGTTCTTC. Full variable domain (missing parts from reference TRBV5-1 and TRBJ2-1): KAGVTQTPRYLIKTRGQQVTLSCSPISGHRSVSWYQQTPGQGLQFLFEYFSETQRNKGNFPGRFSGRQFSNSRSEMNVSTLELGDSALYLCASRGTSGVSYNEQFFGPGTRLTVL.

V gene TRBV18 combines with J gene TRBJ1-1, with D possibly being TRBD1 (5 bases). V lost 0 bases, J lost 5 bases, and 16 bases lay in between. The CDR3 consists of 16 residues. The germline gives CDR1 KGHSH, CDR2 LQKENI. CDR3 sequence: CASSPPERGLRTEAFF. DNA for the CDR3: TGTGCCAGCTCACCACCCGAAAGGGGCTTGAGGACTGAAGCTTTCTTT.

The rearrangement joins TRBV16 to TRBJ2-5; TRBD1 matches at 9 bases. The junction had 10 bases not matched to a gene; V was cut back by 7 bases and J by 4 bases. Germline V gives CDR1 KGHSY, CDR2 FQNENV. The CDR3 contains 15 residues. CDR3 amino acids: CASTAGGTGIETQYF. The CDR3 DNA is TGTGCCAGCACCGCAGGCGGGACAGGGATAGAGACCCAGTACTTC.

This chain uses TRBV19 with TRBJ2-5, with TRBD2 matching over 15 bases. Trimming at V came to 5 bases and at J to 5 bases, leaving 12 bases not matched to a gene. Germline V gene lookup returns CDR1 LNHDA and CDR2 SQIVND (reference sequence). The CDR3 is 18 residues long. The CDR3 region is CASSPGLAGGLYRETQYF. The DNA of the CDR3 is TGTGCCAGTAGTCCCGGACTAGCGGGGGGGCTATATAGGGAGACCCAGTACTTC.

The rearrangement links TRBV19 to TRBJ1-1; no clear D. The V end was cut by 3 bases, the J end by 6 bases, with 11 bases between. Germline assignment: CDR1 LNHDA and CDR2 SQIVND (reference sequence). The CDR3 is made up of 13 amino acids. The CDR3 reads CASSIGGFAEAFF. The CDR3 DNA follows: TGTGCCAGTAGTATCGGAGGGTTCGCTGAAGCTTTCTTT. The variable domain in full, with the rest retrieved from reference TRBV19 and TRBJ1-1, is DGGITQSPKYLFRKEGQNVTLSCEQNLNHDAMYWYRQDPGQGLRLIYYSQIVNDFQKGDIAEGYSVSREKKESFPLTVTSAQKNPTAFYLCASSIGGFAEAFFGQGTRLTVV.

This clone came up once. The rearrangement joins TRBV7-8 to TRBJ1-2; the D gene is possibly TRBD1 (5 bases). CDR1 is SGHVS, CDR2 FQNEAQ, per germline. V was pared by 4 bases and J by 4 bases, with 10 bases between. The CDR3 runs 13 residues. The CDR3 region is CASSSGTAYGYTF. The CDR3 DNA reads as TGTGCCAGCAGCTCCGGGACCGCCTATGGCTACACCTTC. The complete variable domain, with remaining parts taken from reference TRBV7-8 and TRBJ1-2, reads GAGVSQSPRYKVAKRGQDVALRCDPISGHVSLFWYQQALGQGPEFLTYFQNEAQLDKSGLPSDRFFAERPEGSVSTLKIQRTQQEDSAVYLCASSSGTAYGYTFGSGTRLTVV.

The chain combines TRBV30 with TRBJ1-1; no clear D gene. From germline, CDR1 is GTSNPN and CDR2 SVGIG (reference sequence). With 0 bases removed from V and 0 bases from J, the gap between germline ends came to 8 bases. The CDR3 has 14 amino acids. The CDR3 DNA follows: TGTGCCTGGAGTGTCTCGATCATGAACACTGAAGCTTTCTTT. This gives the protein CAWSVSIMNTEAFF.

This chain joins TRBV13 and TRBJ1-1; D is unresolved. V was trimmed by 4 bases and J by 1 base, leaving 7 bases between them. Germline V gene data show CDR1 as PRHDT and CDR2 as FYEKMQ (reference sequence). The CDR3 spans 13 residues. The CDR3 DNA reads TGTGCCAGCAGCTCCTACACGAACACTGAAGCTTTCTTT. This gives the protein CASSSYTNTEAFF.

V is TRBV9 and J is TRBJ2-1; 14 bases map to TRBD2. The length of the CDR3 is 17 residues. V shed 3 bases and J 7 bases; nucleotides not matched to a gene: 9. Looked up from germline, CDR1 is SGDLS and CDR2 is YYNGEE. This CDR3 reads CASSGGLAGVALNEQFF. CDR3 DNA: TGTGCCAGCAGCGGGGGACTAGCGGGAGTTGCCTTGAATGAGCAGTTCTTC.

The chain carries TRBV5-1 and TRBJ2-3; the D gene is possibly TRBD1 (6 bases). V lost 1 base, J lost 0 bases, and 9 bases lay in between. Germline CDR1 reads SGHRS; CDR2 reads YFSETQ. This CDR3 comprises 15 residues. CDR3 DNA sequence: TGCGCCAGCAGCTTGCTTCAGGGGAGCACAGATACGCAGTATTTT. It translates to CASSLLQGSTDTQYF.

The J gene is TRBJ1-1, the V gene TRBV6-1, with D unclear. CDR3 length equals 16 residues. The germline V gene has CDR1 MNHNS and CDR2 SASEGT. V shed 4 bases and J shed 3 bases, with 18 bases lying between them. DNA of the CDR3: TGTGCCAGCAGTGCCCGCCTGAGAGGGTATGACACTGAAGCTTTCTTT. This encodes CASSARLRGYDTEAFF.

V gene TRBV5-4 combines with J gene TRBJ2-3, with 13 bases fitting TRBD2. The CDR3 length is 17 residues. CDR1 is SGHNT, CDR2 YYREEE, per germline (reference sequence). The trim removed 4 bases at V and 6 bases at J, leaving 11 bases unmatched. The chain's CDR3 is CASSPVSGTSGTDTQYF. The CDR3 DNA follows: TGTGCCAGCAGCCCAGTATCCGGGACTAGCGGGACCGATACGCAGTATTTT.

This clone occurred once. The rearrangement uses TRBV19 and TRBJ2-7, with TRBD1 matching 11 bases. The ends lost 1 base at V and 2 bases at J; junction bases unmatched: 1. The CDR3 runs 15 residues. The germline V gene has CDR1 LNHDA and CDR2 SQIVND (reference sequence). CDR3 coding DNA: TGTGCCAGTAGTATAGCGGGACAGGGGGCCTACGAGCAGTACTTC. Its protein product is CASSIAGQGAYEQYF.

The genes are TRBV5-5 and TRBJ1-1; D unresolved. Germline V lookup: CDR1 SGHKS, CDR2 YYEKEE (reference sequence). V was clipped by 3 bases and J by 1 base, with 7 bases between them. The CDR3 covers 13 residues. The CDR3: CASSSGPNTEAFF. The CDR3 bases are TGTGCCAGCAGCTCCGGTCCGAACACTGAAGCTTTCTTT.

This rearrangement joins TRBV7-9 to TRBJ2-4; no firm D call. The V gene lost 1 base and the J gene lost 6 bases, with 13 bases spanning the gap. The CDR3 sequence is 15 residues long. The V gene's germline CDR1 is SEHNR and CDR2 FQNEAQ (reference sequence). CDR3 coding DNA: TGTGCCAGCAGCTTAGAGGATATGGGTGTAAACATTCAGTACTTC. It is translated as CASSLEDMGVNIQYF. Together with reference TRBV7-9 and TRBJ2-4, the CDR3 gives the full variable domain: DTGVSQNPRHKITKRGQNVTFRCDPISEHNRLYWYRQTLGQGPEFLTYFQNEAQLEKSRLLSDRFSAERPKGSFSTLEIQRTEQGDSAMYLCASSLEDMGVNIQYFGAGTRLSVL.

J is TRBJ2-6 and V is TRBV7-3; TRBD1 is a possible D gene (6 bases). Trimming stripped 4 bases from V and 13 bases from J, with 17 bases between. The CDR3 totals 14 residues. Germline CDR1 reads SGHTA; CDR2 reads FQGTGA. CDR3 protein: CASSSGQPPWVLTF. The DNA of the CDR3 is TGTGCCAGCAGCTCCGGACAGCCGCCATGGGTCCTGACTTTC.

The V call is TRBV19, the J call TRBJ2-1; 14 bases line up with TRBD2. J was trimmed by 9 bases and V by 8 bases; bases with no gene match: 9. The germline gives CDR1 LNHDA, CDR2 SQIVND (reference sequence). CDR3 size: 15 residues. This chain's CDR3 is CASRAGTSGSVEQFF. CDR3 nucleotides: TGTGCCAGTCGGGCCGGGACTAGCGGGAGCGTTGAGCAGTTCTTC.

This clone ranks as medium-sized. The V gene is TRBV19, the J gene TRBJ2-7; no definite D call. The CDR3 is 15 amino acids. With 1 base removed from V and 5 bases from J, the gap between germline ends came to 15 bases. Germline V gene lookup returns CDR1 LNHDA and CDR2 SQIVND (reference sequence). The CDR3 loop is CASSIAASGGNEQYF. The CDR3 region has the DNA TGTGCCAGTAGTATAGCCGCGTCAGGTGGAAACGAGCAGTACTTC.

The J gene is TRBJ2-5, the V gene TRBV4-1, with 7 bases identical to TRBD2. The CDR3 is made up of 15 amino acids. With 0 bases clipped from V and 4 bases from J, the junction kept 5 bases outside the gene matches. Germline CDR1 MGHRA, CDR2 YSYEKL. CDR3 residues: CASSQDNWEGETQYF. DNA for the CDR3: TGCGCCAGCAGCCAAGATAATTGGGAGGGAGAGACCCAGTACTTC.

This clone was seen more than once but under ten times. The chain links TRBV29-1 to TRBJ1-2, with TRBD1 identical over 9 bases. The junction had 9 bases not matched to a gene; V was cut back by 6 bases and J by 7 bases. In germline, CDR1 is SQVTM, CDR2 ANQGSEA. The CDR3 is made up of 13 amino acids. CDR3 residues: CSVYYLGQGGYTF. The DNA of the CDR3 is TGCAGCGTCTATTACCTGGGACAGGGTGGCTACACCTTC.

The genes are TRBV18 and TRBJ2-7, with 7 positions matching TRBD1. Unmatched junction bases numbered 6, after V lost 0 bases and J lost 7 bases. Germline V gives CDR1 KGHSH, CDR2 LQKENI. The CDR3 is 14 residues long. The CDR3 DNA is TGTGCCAGCTCACCACCAGCGACAGGGATGGAGCAGTACTTC. Encoded protein: CASSPPATGMEQYF.

This clone occurred once. The chain uses TRBV7-9 and TRBJ1-1; D is ambiguous. V lost 5 bases to trimming and J lost 7 bases, with 14 bases between them. The CDR3 is 13 residues long. Germline lookup yields CDR1 SEHNR and CDR2 FQNEAQ (reference sequence). The DNA for the CDR3 is TGTGCCAGCAGCCCCGGCTCTGGCCGTGAAGCTTTCTTT. This sequence encodes CASSPGSGREAFF.